This T cell receptor beta chain comes out of a study of cytomegalovirus exposure and HLA in healthy donors. This CDR3 contains 19 residues. V lost 3 bases and J lost 0, with 21 bases in between. The V gene's germline CDR1 is SGHAT and CDR2 FQNNGV. Comments on this clone: Its antigen is undetermined.

Using immunoSEQ multiplex PCR, the repertoire was profiled, and TCRdb retains in-frame clones only, with some absent. The table lists 55,000 to 70,000 clones, 85% to 95% of them singletons. Study conclusions and caveats: Altogether, more than 150 TCR beta chains were recorded as cytomegalovirus-associated. A later analysis found first-cohort TCR clusters tended to co-occur in the 130 or so validation repertoires. There were a few CMV-associated chains whose specificity for CMV antigens was confirmed in vitro.

It was the approximately 120-subject validation cohort, separate from the roughly 700-subject first cohort, to which the donors belonged. This receptor was obtained from a man aged 18-30 years in good health and CMV-seropositive. V is TRBV11-2 and J is TRBJ1-3; a weak D match, TRBD1 (6 bases). The sample was PBMCs. The CDR3 bases are TGTGCCAGCAGCTTGCGTTCCCGAGTCAGGGACAACTCTGGAAACACCATATATTTT. Protein: CASSLRSRVRDNSGNTIYF.